The rows below give T cell receptor beta chains drawn from one sample of a study of cytomegalovirus exposure and HLA in healthy donors. Assay used: immunoSEQ multiplex PCR; TCRdb lists only in-frame clones, some missing. The data contain 98,000 or so clones, roughly three quarters of them singletons. The specimen was PBMCs. All receptors come from a middle-aged woman in good health and CMV-seronegative. Each CDR3 is given with its conserved first and last residue. The D gene is left open where the match is weak. Clone size is given for some rows only: seen once, a few or many times, or a class if the clone is expanded.

.	.	TRBV5-1	TRBJ2-7	CASSGTGAYEQYF	TGCGCCAGCAGCGGAACAGGTGCCTACGAGCAGTACTTC
.	.	TRBV5-5	TRBJ2-5	CASSGDLGLTETQYF	TGTGCCAGCAGCGGGGATCTGGGGCTAACGGAGACCCAGTACTTC
.	.	TRBV5-1	TRBJ2-5	CASSLRGEGRGETQYF	TGCGCCAGCAGCTTAAGGGGGGAGGGCCGAGGAGAGACCCAGTACTTC
.	TRBD1	TRBV6-5	TRBJ1-4	CASSRPRTGREKLFF	TGTGCCAGCAGTCGACCGCGGACAGGGCGTGAAAAACTGTTTTTT
.	TRBD2	TRBV27	TRBJ2-7	CASAYSGGGYEQYF	TGTGCCAGCGCCTACTCCGGCGGGGGGTACGAGCAGTACTTC
.	.	TRBV4-3	TRBJ2-3	CASSKNRVGTDTQYF	TGCGCCAGCAGCAAGAACAGGGTGGGGACAGATACGCAGTATTTT
.	TRBD2	TRBV7-3	TRBJ2-5	CASSPNGLAGETQYF	TGTGCCAGCAGCCCAAACGGACTAGCGGGAGAGACCCAGTACTTC
.	.	TRBV9	TRBJ1-4	CASSEGGGYEKLFF	TGTGCCAGCAGCGAGGGGGGGGGATATGAAAAACTGTTTTTT
.	.	TRBV28	TRBJ2-7	CASSFAGINSYEQYF	TGTGCCAGCAGTTTCGCGGGAATTAACTCCTACGAGCAGTACTTC
.	TRBD2	TRBV29-1	TRBJ2-2	CSVGETRTSGYPLFF	TGCAGCGTTGGAGAAACCCGGACTAGCGGGTACCCCCTGTTTTTT
.	TRBD2	TRBV30	TRBJ2-1	CAWSVRGSGSFEQFF	TGTGCCTGGAGTGTCAGGGGTAGCGGGAGCTTCGAGCAGTTCTTC
once	.	TRBV6-6	TRBJ1-5	CANTGKSNQPQHF	TGTGCCAACACAGGAAAGAGCAATCAGCCCCAGCATTTT
.	.	TRBV2	TRBJ1-1	CASSAGPNTEAFF	TGTGCCAGCAGTGCAGGCCCGAACACTGAAGCTTTCTTT
.	.	TRBV28	TRBJ1-5	CASSLTVPSNQPQHF	TGTGCCAGCAGTTTAACAGTGCCGAGCAATCAGCCCCAGCATTTT
few	TRBD1	TRBV7-2	TRBJ1-5	CASSWTGGFGNQPQHF	TGTGCCAGCAGTTGGACAGGGGGCTTCGGCAATCAGCCCCAGCATTTT
.	TRBD2	TRBV7-9	TRBJ2-7	CASSHSSPGLAGRYEQYF	TGTGCCAGCAGCCATTCATCACCGGGACTAGCGGGAAGATACGAGCAGTACTTC
.	TRBD1	TRBV6-1	TRBJ2-7	CASRLGQVRYEQYF	TGTGCCAGCAGACTTGGACAGGTCCGCTACGAGCAGTACTTC
once	.	TRBV5-4	TRBJ1-2	CASSREVDGYTF	TGTGCCAGCAGCCGAGAGGTCGATGGCTACACCTTC
.	.	TRBV10-3	TRBJ2-7	CAISESRGEQYF	TGTGCCATCAGTGAGTCCAGGGGCGAGCAGTACTTC
.	.	TRBV15	TRBJ2-1	CATSRDRKRYYNEQFF	TGTGCCACCAGCAGAGATAGGAAGCGGTACTACAATGAGCAGTTCTTC
.	.	TRBV5-8	TRBJ2-1	CASSEEGGSSYNEQFF	TGTGCCAGCAGCGAGGAGGGGGGGAGCTCCTACAATGAGCAGTTCTTC
.	TRBD1	TRBV28	TRBJ2-2	CASSYRGSRELFF	TGTGCCAGCAGTTACAGGGGTAGCCGGGAGCTGTTTTTT
.	.	TRBV27	TRBJ2-4	CASSPGVSGKNIQYF	TGTGCCAGCAGCCCAGGGGTGAGTGGCAAAAACATTCAGTACTTC
.	.	TRBV11-2	TRBJ1-2	CASSLVGHGYTF	TGTGCCAGCAGCTTAGTTGGCCATGGCTACACCTTC
.	.	TRBV23-1	TRBJ2-7	CASSQSCGSGSYEQYF	TGCGCCAGCAGTCAATCGTGCGGAAGCGGTTCCTACGAGCAGTACTTC
once	.	TRBV5-4	TRBJ2-3	CASSLGGAGTDTQYF	TGTGCCAGCAGCTTGGGAGGAGCGGGCACAGATACGCAGTATTTT
.	.	TRBV7-3	TRBJ1-1	CASSLGPVGTEAFF	TGTGCCAGCAGCTTAGGGCCAGTCGGCACTGAAGCTTTCTTT
few	TRBD1	TRBV6-6	TRBJ2-7	CASSGTAYEQYF	TGTGCCAGCAGTGGGACAGCCTACGAGCAGTACTTC
.	TRBD2	TRBV7-2	TRBJ2-7	CASSLVTSAGGGEQYF	TGTGCCAGCAGCTTAGTGACCTCGGCCGGGGGGGGCGAGCAGTACTTC
.	TRBD1	TRBV7-2	TRBJ1-4	CASSSDRGDEKLFF	TGTGCCAGCAGTTCGGACAGGGGGGACGAAAAACTGTTTTTT
once	TRBD1	TRBV7-9	TRBJ1-4	CASSPPDRVVNEKLFF	TGTGCCAGCAGCCCTCCGGACAGGGTGGTGAATGAAAAACTGTTTTTT
once	.	TRBV5-4	TRBJ2-1	CASSRTAGAYNEQFF	TGTGCCAGCAGCAGAACAGCCGGCGCCTACAATGAGCAGTTCTTC
once	.	TRBV20-1	TRBJ2-7	CSAHATYEQYF	TGCAGTGCCCACGCTACCTACGAGCAGTACTTC
once	.	TRBV20-1	TRBJ2-7	CSALTSSEQYF	TGCAGTGCCCTTACTAGCTCCGAGCAGTACTTC
.	.	TRBV7-9	TRBJ1-3	CASSSAGGARVGNTIYF	TGTGCCAGCAGCTCGGCGGGGGGCGCCCGGGTCGGAAACACCATATATTTT
few	TRBD1	TRBV28	TRBJ1-4	CASRGQGARANEKLFF	TGTGCCAGTAGGGGACAGGGGGCGAGAGCTAATGAAAAACTGTTTTTT
.	.	TRBV7-3	TRBJ1-2	CASSSPSDNYYGYTF	TGTGCCAGCAGCTCCCCCTCTGACAACTACTATGGCTACACCTTC
.	TRBD2	TRBV5-1	TRBJ2-1	CASSSTSGFYNEQFF	TGCGCCAGCAGCTCGACTAGCGGGTTTTACAATGAGCAGTTCTTC
.	TRBD1	TRBV4-3	TRBJ2-7	CASSQERTGGYEQYF	TGCGCCAGCAGCCAAGAAAGGACAGGGGGTTACGAGCAGTACTTC
.	TRBD1	TRBV14	TRBJ1-2	CASSQEGQGPYGYTF	TGTGCCAGCAGCCAAGAGGGACAGGGTCCCTATGGCTACACCTTC
few	TRBD1	TRBV2	TRBJ2-5	CASSEFPLRQGALGQETQYF	TGTGCCAGCAGTGAATTCCCGTTGCGACAGGGGGCCTTAGGCCAAGAGACCCAGTACTTC
.	.	TRBV7-9	TRBJ1-1	CASSADLNTEAFF	TGTGCCAGCAGCGCGGACTTGAACACTGAAGCTTTCTTT
.	.	TRBV5-4	TRBJ2-1	CASSSLAYTNEQFF	TGCGCCAGCAGCTCTCTAGCGTATACCAATGAGCAGTTCTTC
once	.	TRBV9	TRBJ1-6	CASSVRGSDSPLHF	TGTGCCAGCAGCGTAAGGGGTTCCGATTCACCCCTCCACTTT
.	TRBD1	TRBV29-1	TRBJ1-1	CSVQTNRGRTAEAFF	TGCAGCGTTCAAACGAACAGGGGGCGTACAGCTGAAGCTTTCTTT
once	.	TRBV27	TRBJ2-7	CASSFSDTSSYEQYF	TGTGCCAGCAGCTTTAGCGACACAAGCTCCTACGAGCAGTACTTC
.	.	TRBV29-1	TRBJ2-1	CSVRINEQFF	TGCAGCGTGAGGATCAATGAGCAGTTCTTC
.	.	TRBV5-4	TRBJ1-1	CASSWGPGTEAFF	TGTGCCAGCAGCTGGGGGCCAGGCACTGAAGCTTTCTTT
.	.	TRBV27	TRBJ2-1	CASSLMFMTGHNEQFF	TGTGCCAGCAGTTTAATGTTCATGACAGGACACAATGAGCAGTTCTTC
few	.	TRBV18	TRBJ1-2	CASSPNRDYGYTF	TGTGCCAGCTCACCAAACAGGGACTATGGCTACACCTTC
once	.	TRBV27	TRBJ1-5	CASSNRDSNQPQHF	TGTGCCAGCAGCAACAGGGATAGCAATCAGCCCCAGCATTTT
.	.	TRBV18	TRBJ1-1	CASSLSRQMNTEAFF	TGTGCCAGCTCACTTTCCCGACAGATGAACACTGAAGCTTTCTTT
.	TRBD2	TRBV5-4	TRBJ2-5	CASSSGLAGRKTQYF	TGTGCCAGCAGTTCGGGACTAGCGGGACGCAAGACCCAGTACTTC
.	.	TRBV19	TRBJ1-1	CASVVPGDTEAFF	TGTGCCAGTGTTGTCCCAGGGGACACTGAAGCTTTCTTT
few	.	TRBV7-9	TRBJ2-5	CASSSGAGPETQYF	TGTGCCAGCAGTTCCGGGGCGGGACCGGAGACCCAGTACTTC
once	.	TRBV18	TRBJ2-1	CASSLGLENEQFF	TGTGCCAGCTCATTAGGACTTGAGAATGAGCAGTTCTTC
.	.	TRBV6-5	TRBJ2-2	CASSYSDSTGELFF	TGTGCCAGCAGTTACTCTGACAGCACCGGGGAGCTGTTTTTT